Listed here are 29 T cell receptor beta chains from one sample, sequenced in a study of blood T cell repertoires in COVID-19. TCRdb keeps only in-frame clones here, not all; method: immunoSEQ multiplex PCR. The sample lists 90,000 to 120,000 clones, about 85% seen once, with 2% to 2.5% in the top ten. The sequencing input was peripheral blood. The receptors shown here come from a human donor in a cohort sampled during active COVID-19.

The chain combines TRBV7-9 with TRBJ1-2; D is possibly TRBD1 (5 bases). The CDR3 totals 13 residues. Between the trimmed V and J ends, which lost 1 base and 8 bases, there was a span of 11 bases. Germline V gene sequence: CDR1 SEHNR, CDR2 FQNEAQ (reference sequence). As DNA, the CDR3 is TGTGCCAGCAGCTTAGAAGGGGCAGGAGGCTACACCTTC. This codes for CASSLEGAGGYTF.

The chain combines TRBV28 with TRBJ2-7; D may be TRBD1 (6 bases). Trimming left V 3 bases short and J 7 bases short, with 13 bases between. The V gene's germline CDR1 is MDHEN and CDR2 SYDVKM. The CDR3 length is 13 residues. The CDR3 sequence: CASSLQGTGEQYF. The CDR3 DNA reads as TGTGCCAGCAGTTTGCAGGGGACGGGGGAGCAGTACTTC.

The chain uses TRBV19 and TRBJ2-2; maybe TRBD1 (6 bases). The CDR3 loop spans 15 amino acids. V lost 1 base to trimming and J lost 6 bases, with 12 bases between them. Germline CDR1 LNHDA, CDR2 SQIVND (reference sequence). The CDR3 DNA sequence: TGTGCCAGTAGTATAGGGGGTACAGGGCCCGGGGAGCTGTTTTTT. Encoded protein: CASSIGGTGPGELFF.

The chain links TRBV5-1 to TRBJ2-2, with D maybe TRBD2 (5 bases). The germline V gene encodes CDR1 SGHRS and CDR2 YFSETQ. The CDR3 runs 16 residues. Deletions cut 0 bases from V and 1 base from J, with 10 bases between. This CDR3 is CASSLAAAQNTGELFF. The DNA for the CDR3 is TGCGCCAGCAGCTTGGCAGCGGCCCAGAACACCGGGGAGCTGTTTTTT.

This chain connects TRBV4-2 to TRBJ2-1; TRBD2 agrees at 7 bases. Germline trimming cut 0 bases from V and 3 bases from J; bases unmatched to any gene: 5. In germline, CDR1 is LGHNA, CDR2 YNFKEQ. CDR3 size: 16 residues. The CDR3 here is CASSQDLGGSYNEQFF. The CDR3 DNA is TGTGCCAGCAGCCAAGATCTGGGGGGGAGCTACAATGAGCAGTTCTTC.

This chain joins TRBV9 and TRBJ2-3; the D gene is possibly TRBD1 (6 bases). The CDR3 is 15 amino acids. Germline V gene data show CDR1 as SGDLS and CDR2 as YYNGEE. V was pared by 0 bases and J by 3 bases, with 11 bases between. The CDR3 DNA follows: TGTGCCAGCAGCGTAGCTACGGGACAAACAGATACGCAGTATTTT. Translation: CASSVATGQTDTQYF.

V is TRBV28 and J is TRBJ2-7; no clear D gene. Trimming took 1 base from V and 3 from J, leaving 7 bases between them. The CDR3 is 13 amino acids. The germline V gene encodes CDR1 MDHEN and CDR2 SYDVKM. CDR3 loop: CASSLFTGYEQYF. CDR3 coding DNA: TGTGCCAGCAGTTTATTCACGGGCTACGAGCAGTACTTC.

The CDR3 protein is CASSEGQGAYNEQFF. The CDR3 nucleotides are TGTGCCAGCAGCGAGGGACAGGGGGCCTACAATGAGCAGTTCTTC. The gene calls are TRBV21-1 and TRBJ2-1; the listed D gene, TRBD1, was not tested against the DNA. TRBV21-1 is shown as a pseudogene. The CDR3 extends over 15 amino acids.

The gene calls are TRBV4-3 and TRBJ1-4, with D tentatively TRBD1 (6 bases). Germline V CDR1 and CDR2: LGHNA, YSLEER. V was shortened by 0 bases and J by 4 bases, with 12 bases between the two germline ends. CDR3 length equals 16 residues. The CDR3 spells CASSQEVQGFNEKLFF. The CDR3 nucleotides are TGCGCCAGCAGCCAAGAGGTGCAGGGGTTTAATGAAAAACTGTTTTTT.

The CDR3 nucleotides read TGCGCCAGCAGCTTGCAGGGGGCAGGGACTGAAGCTTTCTTT. Protein: CASSLQGAGTEAFF. V and J are TRBV5-1 and TRBJ1-1; 8 bases line up with TRBD1. J lost 5 bases, V lost 1 base, and 4 bases had no gene match. The CDR3 runs 14 residues. Germline CDR1 and CDR2: SGHRS and YFSETQ.

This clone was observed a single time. In nucleotides, the CDR3 is TGTGCCAGCAGCCGTTGGGGCAGGGGGCGAGAGGACGGGGAGCTGTTTTTT. This codes for CASSRWGRGREDGELFF. This chain links TRBV9 with TRBJ2-2; 8 nucleotides match TRBD1. Trimming at V came to 4 bases and at J to 7 bases, leaving 15 bases not matched to a gene. There are 17 residues in the CDR3. Germline V lookup: CDR1 SGDLS, CDR2 YYNGEE.

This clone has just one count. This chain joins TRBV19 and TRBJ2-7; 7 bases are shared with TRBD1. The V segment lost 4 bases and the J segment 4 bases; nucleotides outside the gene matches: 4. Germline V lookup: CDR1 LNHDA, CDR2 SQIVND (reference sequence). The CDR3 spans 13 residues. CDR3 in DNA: TGTGCCAGTAGTAAGGGCAGGGGGTACGAGCAGTACTTC. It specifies CASSKGRGYEQYF.

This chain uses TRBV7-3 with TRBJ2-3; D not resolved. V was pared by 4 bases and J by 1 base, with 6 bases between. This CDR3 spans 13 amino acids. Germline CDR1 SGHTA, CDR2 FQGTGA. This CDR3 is CASSYEGTDTQYF. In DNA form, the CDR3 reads TGTGCCAGCAGCTACGAGGGCACAGATACGCAGTATTTT.

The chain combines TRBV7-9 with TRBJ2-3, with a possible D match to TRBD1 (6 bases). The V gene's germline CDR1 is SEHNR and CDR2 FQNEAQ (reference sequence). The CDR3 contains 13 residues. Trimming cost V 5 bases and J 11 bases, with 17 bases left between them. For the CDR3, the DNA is TGTGCCAGCAGCATAACAGGGCCTGGGAAGCAGTATTTT. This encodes CASSITGPGKQYF.

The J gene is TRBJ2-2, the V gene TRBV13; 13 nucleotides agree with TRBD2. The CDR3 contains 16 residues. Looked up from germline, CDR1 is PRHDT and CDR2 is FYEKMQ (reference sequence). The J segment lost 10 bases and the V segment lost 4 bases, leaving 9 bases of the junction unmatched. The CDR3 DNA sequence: TGTGCCAGCAGCTCCTTTCGGACTAGCGGGAGATTGGAGCTGTTTTTT. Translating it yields CASSSFRTSGRLELFF. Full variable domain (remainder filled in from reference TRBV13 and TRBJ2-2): AAGVIQSPRHLIKEKRETATLKCYPIPRHDTVYWYQQGPGQDPQFLISFYEKMQSDKGSIPDRFSAQQFSDYHSELNMSSLELGDSALYFCASSSFRTSGRLELFFGEGSRLTVL.

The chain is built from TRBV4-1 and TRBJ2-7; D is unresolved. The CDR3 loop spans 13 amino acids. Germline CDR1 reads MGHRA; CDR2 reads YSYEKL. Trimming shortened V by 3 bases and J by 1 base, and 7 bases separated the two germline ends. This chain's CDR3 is CASSHDLSYEQYF. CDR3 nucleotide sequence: TGCGCCAGCAGCCATGACTTATCCTACGAGCAGTACTTC.

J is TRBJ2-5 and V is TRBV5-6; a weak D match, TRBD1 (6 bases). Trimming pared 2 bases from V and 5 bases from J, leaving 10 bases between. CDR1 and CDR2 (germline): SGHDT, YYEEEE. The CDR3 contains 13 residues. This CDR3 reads CASSFWGLETQYF. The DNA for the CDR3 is TGTGCCAGCAGCTTCTGGGGGCTGGAGACCCAGTACTTC.

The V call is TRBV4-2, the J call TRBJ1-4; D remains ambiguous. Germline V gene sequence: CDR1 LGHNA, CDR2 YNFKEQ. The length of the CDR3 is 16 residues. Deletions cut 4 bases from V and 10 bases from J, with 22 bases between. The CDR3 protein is CASSPVDPESSGKLFF. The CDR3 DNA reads TGTGCCAGCAGCCCCGTCGACCCCGAAAGCAGCGGAAAACTGTTTTTT.

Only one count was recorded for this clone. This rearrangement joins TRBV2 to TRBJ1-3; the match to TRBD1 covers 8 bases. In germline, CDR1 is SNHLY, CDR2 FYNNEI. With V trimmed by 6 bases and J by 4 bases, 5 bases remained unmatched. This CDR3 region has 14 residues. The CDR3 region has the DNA TGTGCCAGCAGAGCTACAGGGGGAGGAAACACCATATATTTT. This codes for CASRATGGGNTIYF.

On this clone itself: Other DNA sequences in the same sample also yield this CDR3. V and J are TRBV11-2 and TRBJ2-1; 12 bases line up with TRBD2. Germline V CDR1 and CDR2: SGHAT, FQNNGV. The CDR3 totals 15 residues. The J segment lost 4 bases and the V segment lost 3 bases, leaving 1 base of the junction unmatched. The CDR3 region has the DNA TGTGCCAGCAGCTTGACTAGCGGGGGTTACAATGAGCAGTTCTTC. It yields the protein CASSLTSGGYNEQFF.

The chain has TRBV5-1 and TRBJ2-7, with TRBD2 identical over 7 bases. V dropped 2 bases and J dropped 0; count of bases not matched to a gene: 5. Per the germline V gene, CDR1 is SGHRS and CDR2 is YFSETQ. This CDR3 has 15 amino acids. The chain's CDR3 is CASSFGTTSSYEQYF. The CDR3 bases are TGCGCCAGCAGCTTCGGGACTACCAGCTCCTACGAGCAGTACTTC. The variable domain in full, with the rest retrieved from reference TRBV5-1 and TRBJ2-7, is KAGVTQTPRYLIKTRGQQVTLSCSPISGHRSVSWYQQTPGQGLQFLFEYFSETQRNKGNFPGRFSGRQFSNSRSEMNVSTLELGDSALYLCASSFGTTSSYEQYFGPGTRLTVT.

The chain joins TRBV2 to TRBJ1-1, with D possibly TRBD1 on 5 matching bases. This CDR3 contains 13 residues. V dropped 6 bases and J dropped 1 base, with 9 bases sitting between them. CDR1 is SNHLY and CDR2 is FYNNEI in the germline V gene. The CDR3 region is CASRETGNTEAFF. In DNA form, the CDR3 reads TGTGCCAGCAGAGAAACAGGGAACACTGAAGCTTTCTTT.

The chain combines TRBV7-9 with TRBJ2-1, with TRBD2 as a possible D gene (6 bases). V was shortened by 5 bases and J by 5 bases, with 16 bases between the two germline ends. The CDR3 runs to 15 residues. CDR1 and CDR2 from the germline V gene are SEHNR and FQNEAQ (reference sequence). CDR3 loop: CASSVWPTRDNEQFF. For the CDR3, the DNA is TGTGCCAGCAGCGTTTGGCCGACTAGAGACAATGAGCAGTTCTTC.

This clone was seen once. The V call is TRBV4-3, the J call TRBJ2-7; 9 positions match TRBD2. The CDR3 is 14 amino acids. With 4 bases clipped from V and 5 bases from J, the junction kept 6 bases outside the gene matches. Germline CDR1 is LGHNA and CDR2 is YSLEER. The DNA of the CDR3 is TGCGCCAGCAGCCCGGGCCAGCGGGGGGACGAGCAGTACTTC. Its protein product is CASSPGQRGDEQYF.

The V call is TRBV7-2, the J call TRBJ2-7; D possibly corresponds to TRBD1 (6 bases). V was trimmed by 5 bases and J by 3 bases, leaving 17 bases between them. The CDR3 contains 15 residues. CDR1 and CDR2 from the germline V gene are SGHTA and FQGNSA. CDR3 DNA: TGTGCCAGCAGCCCCGGACCCGGGACAAACTACGAGCAGTACTTC. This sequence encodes CASSPGPGTNYEQYF.

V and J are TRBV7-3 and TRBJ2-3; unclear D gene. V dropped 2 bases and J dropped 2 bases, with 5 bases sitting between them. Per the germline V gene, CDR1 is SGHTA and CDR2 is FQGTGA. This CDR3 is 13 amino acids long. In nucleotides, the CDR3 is TGTGCCAGCAGCTTAGTCGTCACAGATACGCAGTATTTT. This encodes CASSLVVTDTQYF.

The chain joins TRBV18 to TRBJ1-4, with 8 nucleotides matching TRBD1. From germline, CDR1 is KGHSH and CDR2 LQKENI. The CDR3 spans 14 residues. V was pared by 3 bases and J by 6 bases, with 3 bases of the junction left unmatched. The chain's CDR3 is CASSPAGGHEKLFF. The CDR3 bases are TGTGCCAGCTCACCGGCAGGGGGCCATGAAAAACTGTTTTTT.

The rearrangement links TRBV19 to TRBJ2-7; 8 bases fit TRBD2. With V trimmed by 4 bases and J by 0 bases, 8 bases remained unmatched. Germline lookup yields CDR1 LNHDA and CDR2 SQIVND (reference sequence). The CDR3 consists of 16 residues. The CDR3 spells CASSRAGGGFSYEQYF. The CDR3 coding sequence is TGTGCCAGTAGTAGGGCCGGCGGGGGGTTCTCCTACGAGCAGTACTTC.

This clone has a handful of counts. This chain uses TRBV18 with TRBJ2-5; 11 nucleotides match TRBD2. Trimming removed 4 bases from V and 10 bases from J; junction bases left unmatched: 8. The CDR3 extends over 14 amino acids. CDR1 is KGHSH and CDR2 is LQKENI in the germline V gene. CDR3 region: CASSRDLAGGDQYF. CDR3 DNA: TGTGCCAGCTCACGGGATCTAGCGGGGGGCGACCAGTACTTC.